This T cell receptor beta chain was profiled in a study of T cells in localized non-small cell lung cancer. Turning to this clone: Its antigen is unknown.

V was trimmed by 6 bases and J by 3 bases, leaving 11 bases between them. The germline V gene has CDR1 WNHNN and CDR2 SYGVQD (reference sequence). This CDR3 region has 13 residues. Clones were read by immunoSEQ multiplex PCR, and TCRdb kept only the in-frame ones, dropping some. In the table there are tens of thousands of clones, around 92% of which are singletons. Broader study findings: Uninvolved adjacent lung had more T cell clonality than any other tissue, topping tumor. Prolonged overall survival went with higher T cell density in the blood. Adjacent lung exhibited a median of 57 among the 100 most abundant tumor clones.

The chain has TRBV10-1 and TRBJ2-5; a weak D match, TRBD2 (6 bases). The specimen comprised peripheral blood, sampled before any cancer treatment. The clonotype was recovered from a female donor of 60 years or more with stage I lung adenocarcinoma. The CDR3 spells CASSSGLEETQYF. The CDR3 DNA reads TGCGCCAGCAGCTCGGGACTCGAAGAGACCCAGTACTTC.